This T cell receptor (beta chain) originates from a study of cytomegalovirus exposure and HLA in healthy donors. Findings of the study overall: The HLA-A and HLA-B alleles of most subjects were reportedly predicted accurately from TCR beta sequences.

The PCR employed 60 Vbeta primers together with 13 Jbeta primers. Clones were read by immunoSEQ multiplex PCR, and TCRdb kept only the in-frame ones, dropping some. The table records under 200,000 clones, about 70% of them present only once. The CDR3 contains 16 residues. V shed 2 bases and J 2 bases; nucleotides not matched to a gene: 8. The germline CDR1 and CDR2 sequences are SGHNT and YYREEE (reference sequence). As concerns this clone: Its antigen remains unknown.

Sequencing used PBMCs. This receptor was identified in a woman aged 25 to 45 in good health and CMV-seronegative. The chain employs TRBV5-4 and TRBJ2-7, with 9 bases identical to TRBD1. CDR3 amino acids: CASSFGPGQGTYEQYF. DNA of the CDR3: TGTGCCAGCAGCTTTGGACCCGGACAGGGGACCTACGAGCAGTACTTC.